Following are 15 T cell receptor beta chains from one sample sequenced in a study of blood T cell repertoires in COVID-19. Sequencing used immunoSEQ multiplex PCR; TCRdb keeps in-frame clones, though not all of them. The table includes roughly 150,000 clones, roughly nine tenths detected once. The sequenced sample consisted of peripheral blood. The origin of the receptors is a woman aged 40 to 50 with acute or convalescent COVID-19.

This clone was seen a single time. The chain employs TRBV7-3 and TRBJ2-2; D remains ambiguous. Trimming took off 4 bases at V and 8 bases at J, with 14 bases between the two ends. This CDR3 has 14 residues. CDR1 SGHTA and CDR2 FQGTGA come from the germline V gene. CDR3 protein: CASSSELGPGELFF. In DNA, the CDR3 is TGTGCCAGCAGCTCAGAGCTGGGCCCAGGGGAGCTGTTTTTT. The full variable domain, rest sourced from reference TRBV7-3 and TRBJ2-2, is GAGVSQTPSNKVTEKGKYVELRCDPISGHTALYWYRQSLGQGPEFLIYFQGTGAADDSGLPNDRFFAVRPEGSVSTLKIQRTERGDSAVYLCASSSELGPGELFFGEGSRLTVL.

The CDR3 spells CASSRTRDRGDGYTF. The CDR3 DNA reads TGTGCCAGCTCACGCACCCGGGACAGGGGGGATGGCTACACCTTC. The chain carries TRBV18 and TRBJ1-2; 11 bases align to TRBD1. Trimming at V came to 4 bases and at J to 6 bases, leaving 7 bases not matched to a gene. The CDR3 spans 15 residues. Germline-derived CDR1 and CDR2 are KGHSH and LQKENI.

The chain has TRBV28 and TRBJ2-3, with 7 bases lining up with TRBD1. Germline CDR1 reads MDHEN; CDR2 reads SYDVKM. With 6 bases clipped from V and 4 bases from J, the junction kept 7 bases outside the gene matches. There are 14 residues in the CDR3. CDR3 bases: TGTGCCAGCAGCCGTCCGACAGGGCCAGATACGCAGTATTTT. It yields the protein CASSRPTGPDTQYF. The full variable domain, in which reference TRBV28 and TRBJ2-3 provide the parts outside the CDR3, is DVKVTQSSRYLVKRTGEKVFLECVQDMDHENMFWYRQDPGLGLRLIYFSYDVKMKEKGDIPEGYSVSREKKERFSLILESASTNQTSMYLCASSRPTGPDTQYFGPGTRLTVL.

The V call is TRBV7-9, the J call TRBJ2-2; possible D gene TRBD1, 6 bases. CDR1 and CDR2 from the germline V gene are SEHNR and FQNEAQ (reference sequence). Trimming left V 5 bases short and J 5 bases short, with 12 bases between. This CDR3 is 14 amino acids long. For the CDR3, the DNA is TGTGCCAGCAGCCCCCATCAGGGGACCGGGGAGCTGTTTTTT. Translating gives CASSPHQGTGELFF.

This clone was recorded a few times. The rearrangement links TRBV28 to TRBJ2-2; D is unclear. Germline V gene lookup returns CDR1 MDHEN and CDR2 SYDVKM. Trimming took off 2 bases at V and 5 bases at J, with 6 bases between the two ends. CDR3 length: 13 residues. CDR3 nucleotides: TGTGCCAGCAGTTTAGACTGGACCGGGGAGCTGTTTTTT. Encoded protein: CASSLDWTGELFF.

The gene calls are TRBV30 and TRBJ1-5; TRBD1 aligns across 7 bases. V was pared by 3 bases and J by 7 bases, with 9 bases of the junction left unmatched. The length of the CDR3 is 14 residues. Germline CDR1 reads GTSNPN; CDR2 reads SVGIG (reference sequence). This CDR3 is CAWSQYRGQQPQHF. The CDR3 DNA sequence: TGTGCCTGGAGCCAATACAGGGGACAGCAGCCCCAGCATTTT.

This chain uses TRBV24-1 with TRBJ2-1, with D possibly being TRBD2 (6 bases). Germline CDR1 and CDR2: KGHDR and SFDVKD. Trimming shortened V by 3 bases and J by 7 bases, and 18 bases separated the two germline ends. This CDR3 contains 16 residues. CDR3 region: CATSDPALAGWNEQFF. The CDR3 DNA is TGTGCCACCAGTGATCCTGCACTGGCGGGATGGAATGAGCAGTTCTTC.

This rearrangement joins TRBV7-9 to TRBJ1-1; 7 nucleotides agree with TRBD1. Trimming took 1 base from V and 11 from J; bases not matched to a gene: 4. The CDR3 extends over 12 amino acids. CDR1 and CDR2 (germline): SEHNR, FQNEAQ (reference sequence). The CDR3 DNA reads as TGTGCCAGCAGCTTAGGACAGGGTGCTGCTTTCTTT. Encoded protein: CASSLGQGAAFF.

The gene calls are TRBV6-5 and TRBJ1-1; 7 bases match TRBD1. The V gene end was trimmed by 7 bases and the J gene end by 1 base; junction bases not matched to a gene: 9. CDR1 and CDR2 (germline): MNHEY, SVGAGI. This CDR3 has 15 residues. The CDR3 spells CASTPGGRGNTEAFF. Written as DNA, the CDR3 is TGTGCCAGCACCCCAGGGGGAAGAGGGAACACTGAAGCTTTCTTT.

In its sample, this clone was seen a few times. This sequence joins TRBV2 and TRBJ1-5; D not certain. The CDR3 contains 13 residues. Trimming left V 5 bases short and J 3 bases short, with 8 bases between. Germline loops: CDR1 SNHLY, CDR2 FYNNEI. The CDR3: CASSLPSNQPQHF. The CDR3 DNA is TGTGCCAGCAGTCTACCCTCCAATCAGCCCCAGCATTTT.

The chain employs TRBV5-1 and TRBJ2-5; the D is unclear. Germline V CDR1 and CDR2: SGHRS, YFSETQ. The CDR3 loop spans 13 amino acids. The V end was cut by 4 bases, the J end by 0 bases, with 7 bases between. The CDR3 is CASSPVYQETQYF. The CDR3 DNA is TGCGCCAGCAGCCCGGTGTACCAAGAGACCCAGTACTTC.

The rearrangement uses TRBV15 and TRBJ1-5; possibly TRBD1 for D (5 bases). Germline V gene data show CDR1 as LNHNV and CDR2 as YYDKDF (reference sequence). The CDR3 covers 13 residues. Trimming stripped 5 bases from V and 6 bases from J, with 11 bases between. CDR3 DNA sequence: TGTGCCACCAGCGCACAGGCCCTTCAGCCCCAGCATTTT. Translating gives CATSAQALQPQHF.

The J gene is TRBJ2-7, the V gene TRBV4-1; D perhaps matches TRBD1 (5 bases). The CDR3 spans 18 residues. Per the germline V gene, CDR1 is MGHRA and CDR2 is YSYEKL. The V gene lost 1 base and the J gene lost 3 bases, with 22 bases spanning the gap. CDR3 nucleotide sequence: TGCGCCAGCAGCCAAGGAGCAGCGCGGCAGGGCGAAGGCTACGAGCAGTACTTC. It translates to CASSQGAARQGEGYEQYF.

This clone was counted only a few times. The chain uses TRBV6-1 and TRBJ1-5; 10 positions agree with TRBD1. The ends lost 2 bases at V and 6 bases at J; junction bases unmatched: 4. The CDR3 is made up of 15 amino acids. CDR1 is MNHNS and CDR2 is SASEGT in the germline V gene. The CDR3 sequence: CASSELGTGVQPQHF. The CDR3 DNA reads TGTGCCAGCAGTGAATTGGGGACAGGGGTTCAGCCCCAGCATTTT.

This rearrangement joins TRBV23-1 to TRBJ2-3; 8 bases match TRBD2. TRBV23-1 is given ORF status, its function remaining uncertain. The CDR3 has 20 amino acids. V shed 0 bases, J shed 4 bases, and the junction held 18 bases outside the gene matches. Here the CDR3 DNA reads TGCGCCAGCAGTCAATCGAGGCGGGAGGTGAATTGGGGTTCGGCAGATACGCAGTATTTT. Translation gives CASSQSRREVNWGSADTQYF.